This is a list of T cell receptor beta chains from one sample in a study of shared clonotypes between healthy human individuals. Measured with immunoSEQ multiplex PCR; TCRdb has only the in-frame clones, and not every one. The data hold roughly 1.5 million clones, with around 98% observed a single time. Sequenced material: naive CD4+ T cells sorted from blood. Receptor source: a man in his thirties or forties in good health. The CDR3 runs from the conserved cysteine through the conserved F or W. A D gene is named only where the DNA matches it firmly. Some rows mark clone size as missing; the rest say once, few, many or name a class of expanded clone.

J: TRBJ1-2
V: TRBV4-1
size: once
D: -
DNA: TGCGCCAGCAGCCATCCCCAAGGGAAGGTGCGTGGCTACACCTTC
CDR3: CASSHPQGKVRGYTF

J: TRBJ2-2
V: TRBV30
size: -
D: -
DNA: TGTGCCTGGAGTGTAAACAGGGCCGGGGAGCTGTTTTTT
CDR3: CAWSVNRAGELFF

J: TRBJ2-1
V: TRBV9
size: -
D: -
DNA: TGTGCCAGCAGCGTACCTAGTGGGCCTCGGGGGAGTGAGCAGTTCTTC
CDR3: CASSVPSGPRGSEQFF

J: TRBJ2-7
V: TRBV6-5
size: -
D: -
DNA: TGTGCCAGCAGTTACTCGAATAGCGTGGGTGCACAGTACTTC
CDR3: CASSYSNSVGAQYF

J: TRBJ2-3
V: TRBV29-1
size: -
D: TRBD2
DNA: TGCAGCGTTGGGCGGGAGAGCACAGATACGCAGTATTTT
CDR3: CSVGRESTDTQYF

J: TRBJ1-1
V: TRBV2
size: -
D: -
DNA: TGTGCCAGCAGTGAAGGAAGGGGGAACACTGAAGCTTTCTTT
CDR3: CASSEGRGNTEAFF

J: TRBJ1-4
V: TRBV6-4
size: -
D: TRBD1
DNA: TGTGCCAGCAGAGCGACCGGGACAGGGGTAGGAGAAAAACTGTTTTTT
CDR3: CASRATGTGVGEKLFF

J: TRBJ1-1
V: TRBV18
size: -
D: -
DNA: TGTGCCAGCTCACAAAGGATGAGGGGGGTAGTCAGGGACACTGAAGCTTTCTTT
CDR3: CASSQRMRGVVRDTEAFF

J: TRBJ2-7
V: TRBV10-3
size: -
D: -
DNA: TGTGCCATCAGTGAGTCGGGGCACGAGCAGTACTTC
CDR3: CAISESGHEQYF

J: TRBJ1-4
V: TRBV28
size: -
D: TRBD1
DNA: TGTGCCAGCAGGAGGGGACAGCAAAATGAAAAACTGTTTTTT
CDR3: CASRRGQQNEKLFF

J: TRBJ2-1
V: TRBV11-2
size: -
D: -
DNA: TGTGCCAGCAGCTTAGGGGTAATTGGCGGCGAGCAGTTCTTC
CDR3: CASSLGVIGGEQFF

J: TRBJ2-1
V: TRBV20-1
size: -
D: -
DNA: TGCAGTGCTTATAGCTTTGAGCAGTTCTTC
CDR3: CSAYSFEQFF

J: TRBJ2-1
V: TRBV5-4
size: -
D: -
DNA: TGTGCCAGCAGACACAGGAGCTACAATGAGCAGTTCTTC
CDR3: CASRHRSYNEQFF

J: TRBJ2-1
V: TRBV20-1
size: -
D: -
DNA: TGCAGTGCTGGGAATCTCGAGGAGTTCTTC
CDR3: CSAGNLEEFF

J: TRBJ1-2
V: TRBV27
size: -
D: -
DNA: TGTGCCAGCAGTTTTGTCTCGGTAGGCGCTAACTATGGCTACACCTTC
CDR3: CASSFVSVGANYGYTF

J: TRBJ2-2
V: TRBV29-1
size: once
D: -
DNA: TGCAGCGGGAGAAGACAGACCGGGGAGCTGTTTTTT
CDR3: CSGRRQTGELFF

J: TRBJ2-1
V: TRBV2
size: -
D: TRBD2
DNA: TGTGCCAGCACTGTAGCGGGATCCTACAATGAGCAGTTCTTC
CDR3: CASTVAGSYNEQFF

J: TRBJ2-1
V: TRBV7-8
size: once
D: -
DNA: TGTGCCAGCAGCTTCCGGTCAAGCTCCTACAATGAGCAGTTCTTC
CDR3: CASSFRSSSYNEQFF

J: TRBJ2-5
V: TRBV28
size: -
D: -
DNA: TGTGCCAGCAGTTCACTCGGCGGCACCCAGTACTTC
CDR3: CASSSLGGTQYF

J: TRBJ1-1
V: TRBV6-1
size: -
D: -
DNA: TGTGCCAGCAGTGAACCCCGGACACAGATGAACACTGAAGCTTTCTTT
CDR3: CASSEPRTQMNTEAFF

J: TRBJ2-3
V: TRBV10-3
size: -
D: TRBD2
DNA: TGTGCCATCAGTGAATTAGCGGGAGTCTCAGATACGCAGTATTTT
CDR3: CAISELAGVSDTQYF

J: TRBJ2-7
V: TRBV10-1
size: once
D: -
DNA: TGCGCCAGCAGTGCACAAATAACCTACGAGCAGTACTTC
CDR3: CASSAQITYEQYF

J: TRBJ1-2
V: TRBV21-1
size: -
D: -
DNA: TGTGCCAGCAGCGAACAGGGAATTTATGGCTACACCTTC
CDR3: CASSEQGIYGYTF

J: TRBJ2-3
V: TRBV7-2
size: -
D: -
DNA: TGTGCCAGCAGCTTGGGACCTGGGGATACGCAGTATTTT
CDR3: CASSLGPGDTQYF

J: TRBJ2-5
V: TRBV4-1
size: -
D: -
DNA: TGCGCCAGCAAGGAGGGGGACAGTCAAGAGACCCAGTACTTC
CDR3: CASKEGDSQETQYF

J: TRBJ2-1
V: TRBV7-9
size: -
D: TRBD1
DNA: TGTGCCAGCAGCCAAAACAGGGGGCTTAGAGACAGGTCCTACAATGAGCAGTTCTTC
CDR3: CASSQNRGLRDRSYNEQFF

J: TRBJ1-2
V: TRBV6-5
size: -
D: -
DNA: TGTGCCAGCAGTTACTCGGGGGTTTCTAACTATGGCTACACCTTC
CDR3: CASSYSGVSNYGYTF

J: TRBJ2-5
V: TRBV5-6
size: -
D: -
DNA: TGTGCCAGCAGCTTAGTCAGCCAAGAGACCCAGTACTTC
CDR3: CASSLVSQETQYF

J: TRBJ2-1
V: TRBV6-5
size: -
D: -
DNA: TGTGCCAGCAGTTATGTTGAGGGTAATGAGCAGTTCTTC
CDR3: CASSYVEGNEQFF

J: TRBJ2-7
V: TRBV6-5
size: -
D: -
DNA: TGTGCCAGCAGTAGACGCCAGCCCTCCTACGAGCAGTACTTC
CDR3: CASSRRQPSYEQYF

J: TRBJ2-2
V: TRBV2
size: -
D: TRBD2
DNA: TGTGCCAGCATCGAGCGGGAGGGTGGCGGGGAGCTGTTTTTT
CDR3: CASIEREGGGELFF

J: TRBJ1-1
V: TRBV15
size: -
D: -
DNA: TGTGCCACCAGAGGGGCGCGAATGAACACTGAAGCTTTCTTT
CDR3: CATRGARMNTEAFF

J: TRBJ1-1
V: TRBV7-8
size: once
D: -
DNA: TGTGCCAGCAGCTTACGCAGGAACACTGAAGCTTTCTTT
CDR3: CASSLRRNTEAFF

J: TRBJ2-3
V: TRBV7-2
size: -
D: -
DNA: TGTGCCAGCAGCTTAGATGCAGATACGCAGTATTTT
CDR3: CASSLDADTQYF

J: TRBJ2-1
V: TRBV11-1
size: -
D: -
DNA: TGTGCCAGCAGCACGAGGGGGGCGGATGAGCAGTTCTTC
CDR3: CASSTRGADEQFF

J: TRBJ2-4
V: TRBV19
size: -
D: TRBD2
DNA: TGTGCCAGTAGTAACTCTCGGACTAGCTACAAAAACATTCAGTACTTC
CDR3: CASSNSRTSYKNIQYF

J: TRBJ2-7
V: TRBV4-3
size: -
D: TRBD1
DNA: TGCGCCAGCAGCAAACGACAGGGGCTGTACGAGCAGTACTTC
CDR3: CASSKRQGLYEQYF

J: TRBJ2-5
V: TRBV18
size: -
D: TRBD2
DNA: TGTGCCAGCTCACCCCTAGCGGCCCAAGAGACCCAGTACTTC
CDR3: CASSPLAAQETQYF

J: TRBJ1-2
V: TRBV5-4
size: -
D: TRBD1
DNA: TGTGCCAGCAGCTCCCAGACAGGGGGTGTCTATGGCTACACCTTC
CDR3: CASSSQTGGVYGYTF

J: TRBJ2-5
V: TRBV28
size: -
D: -
DNA: TGTGCCAGCAGTTTAGCCGGAATACAAGAGACCCAGTACTTC
CDR3: CASSLAGIQETQYF

J: TRBJ2-5
V: TRBV28
size: -
D: -
DNA: TGTGCCAGCAGCCTAGGAGATTGGGAGACCCAGTACTTC
CDR3: CASSLGDWETQYF

J: TRBJ2-7
V: TRBV20-1
size: -
D: -
DNA: TGCAGTGCAGGTCCCAACGAGCAGTACTTC
CDR3: CSAGPNEQYF

J: TRBJ2-1
V: TRBV19
size: -
D: -
DNA: TGTGCCAGTCGACCGGGACTTCTATACAATGAGCAGTTCTTC
CDR3: CASRPGLLYNEQFF

J: TRBJ2-7
V: TRBV18
size: once
D: -
DNA: TGTGCCAGCTCACCTCTGCCGGCCCTTTCCTACGAGCAGTACTTC
CDR3: CASSPLPALSYEQYF

J: TRBJ1-2
V: TRBV11-2
size: -
D: -
DNA: TGTGCCAGCACAATAACCGGGGAAGACTATGGCTACACCTTC
CDR3: CASTITGEDYGYTF

J: TRBJ2-5
V: TRBV27
size: -
D: TRBD2
DNA: TGTGCCAGCAGTTTGGGGTTTGGGGGGGCCCAGTACTTC
CDR3: CASSLGFGGAQYF

J: TRBJ1-1
V: TRBV11-2
size: -
D: -
DNA: TGTGCCAGCAGAAAGGTCATGAACACTGAAGCTTTCTTT
CDR3: CASRKVMNTEAFF